Detailed here is one TCR beta chain. Here immunoSEQ multiplex PCR was the method, and the copy in TCRdb shows in-frame clones only, minus some. The sample lists around 180,000 clones; approximately 94% were seen once. Per germline, CDR1 MDHEN and CDR2 SYDVKM. V lost 5 bases and J lost 8, with 22 bases in between. The CDR3 is 16 residues long. This entry is derived from a study of control samples from healthy donors and cancer patients. The origin of this receptor is a woman between 18 and 30 years old in good health. The sequencing input was blood. The chain joins TRBV28 to TRBJ2-4; no clear D gene. The CDR3 protein is CASSPLRASKVDIQYF. CDR3 DNA: TGTGCCAGCAGTCCCCTCCGGGCCTCCAAAGTAGACATTCAGTACTTC.